This T cell receptor (beta chain) was found in a study of blood T cells in healthy people across ages. Study summary: Template switching recovered approximately one barcoded beta molecule for every two T cells. Study outcomes and limitations: Long-lived donors exceeded aged donors in naive CD4+ cells and diversity.

Comments on this clonotype: Its specificity is unknown.

The CDR3 loop spans 12 amino acids. The V end was cut by 6 bases, the J end by 7 bases, with 13 bases between. Germline CDR1 and CDR2: SQVTM and ANQGSEA. Sample-barcoded 5' priming and a J-beta primer mix drove a second PCR of about 7 to 12 cycles. Every molecule of cDNA carried a tag from a template-switch adaptor with 12 random nucleotides. From the 5' RACE reads, TCRdb called clonotypes with MiXCR, one entry per CDR3 protein. Seen here are 1,500,000 or so distinct CDR3 sequences, approximately 39% observed once, and the top ten hold around 4%. The sequence derives from a woman aged 18-29 years in good health. V and J are TRBV29-1 and TRBJ2-1; D remains ambiguous. Sequencing was carried out using blood. The CDR3 nucleotides read TGCAGCGTCGTGCCCCGTTCAAATGAGCAGTTCTTC. Residues: CSVVPRSNEQFF.